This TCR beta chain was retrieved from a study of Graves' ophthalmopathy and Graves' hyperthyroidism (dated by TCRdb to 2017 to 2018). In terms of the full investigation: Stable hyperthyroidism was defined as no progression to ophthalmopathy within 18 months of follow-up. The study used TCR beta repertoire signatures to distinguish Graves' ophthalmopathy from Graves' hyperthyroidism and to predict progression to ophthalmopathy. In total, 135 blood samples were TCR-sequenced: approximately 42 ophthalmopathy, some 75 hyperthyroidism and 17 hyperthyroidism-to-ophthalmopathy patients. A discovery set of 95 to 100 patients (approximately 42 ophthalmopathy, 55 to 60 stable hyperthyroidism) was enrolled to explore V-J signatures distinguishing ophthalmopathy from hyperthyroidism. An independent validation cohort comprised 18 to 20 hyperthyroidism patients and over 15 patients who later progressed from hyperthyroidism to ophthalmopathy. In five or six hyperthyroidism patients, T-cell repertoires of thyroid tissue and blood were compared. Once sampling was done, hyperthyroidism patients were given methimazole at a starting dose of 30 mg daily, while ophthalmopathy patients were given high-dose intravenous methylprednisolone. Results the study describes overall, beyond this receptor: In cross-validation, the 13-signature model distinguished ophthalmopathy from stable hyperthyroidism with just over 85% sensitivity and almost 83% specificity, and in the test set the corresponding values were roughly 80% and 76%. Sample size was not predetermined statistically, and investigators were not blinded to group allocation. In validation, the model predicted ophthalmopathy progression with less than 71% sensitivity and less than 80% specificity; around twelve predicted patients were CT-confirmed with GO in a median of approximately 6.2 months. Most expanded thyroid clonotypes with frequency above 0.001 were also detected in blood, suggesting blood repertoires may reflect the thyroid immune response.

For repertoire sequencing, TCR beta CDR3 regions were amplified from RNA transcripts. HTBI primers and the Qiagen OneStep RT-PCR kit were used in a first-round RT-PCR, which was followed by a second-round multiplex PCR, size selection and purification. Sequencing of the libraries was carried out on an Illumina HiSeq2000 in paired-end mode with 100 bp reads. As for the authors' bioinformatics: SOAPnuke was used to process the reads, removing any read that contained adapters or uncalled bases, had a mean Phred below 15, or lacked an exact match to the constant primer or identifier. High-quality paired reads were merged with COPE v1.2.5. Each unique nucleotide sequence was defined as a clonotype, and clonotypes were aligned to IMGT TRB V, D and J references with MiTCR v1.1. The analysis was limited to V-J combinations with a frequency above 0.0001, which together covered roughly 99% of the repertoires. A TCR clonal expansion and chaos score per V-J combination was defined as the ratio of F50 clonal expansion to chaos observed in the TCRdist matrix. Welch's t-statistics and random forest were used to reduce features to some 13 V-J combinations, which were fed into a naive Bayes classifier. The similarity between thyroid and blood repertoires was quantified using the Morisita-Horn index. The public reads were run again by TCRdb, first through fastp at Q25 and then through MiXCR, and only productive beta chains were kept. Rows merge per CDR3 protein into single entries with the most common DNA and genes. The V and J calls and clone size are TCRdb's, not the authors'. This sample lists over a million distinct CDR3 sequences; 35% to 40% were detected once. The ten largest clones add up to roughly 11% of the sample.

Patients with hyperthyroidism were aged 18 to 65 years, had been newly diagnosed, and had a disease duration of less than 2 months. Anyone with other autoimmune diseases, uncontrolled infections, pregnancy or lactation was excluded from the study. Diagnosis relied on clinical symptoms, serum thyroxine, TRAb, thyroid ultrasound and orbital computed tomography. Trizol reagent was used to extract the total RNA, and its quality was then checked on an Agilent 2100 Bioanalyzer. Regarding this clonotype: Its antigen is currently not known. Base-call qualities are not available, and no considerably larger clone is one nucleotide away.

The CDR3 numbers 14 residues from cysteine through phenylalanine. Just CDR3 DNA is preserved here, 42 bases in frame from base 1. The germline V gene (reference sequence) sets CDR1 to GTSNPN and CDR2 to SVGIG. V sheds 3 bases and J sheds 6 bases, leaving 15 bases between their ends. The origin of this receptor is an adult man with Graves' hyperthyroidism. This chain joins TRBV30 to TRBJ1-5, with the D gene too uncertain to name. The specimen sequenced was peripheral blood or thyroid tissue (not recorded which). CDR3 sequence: CAWRGQAAGQPQHF. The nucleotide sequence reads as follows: TGTGCCTGGAGGGGTCAGGCGGCCGGTCAGCCCCAGCATTTT.